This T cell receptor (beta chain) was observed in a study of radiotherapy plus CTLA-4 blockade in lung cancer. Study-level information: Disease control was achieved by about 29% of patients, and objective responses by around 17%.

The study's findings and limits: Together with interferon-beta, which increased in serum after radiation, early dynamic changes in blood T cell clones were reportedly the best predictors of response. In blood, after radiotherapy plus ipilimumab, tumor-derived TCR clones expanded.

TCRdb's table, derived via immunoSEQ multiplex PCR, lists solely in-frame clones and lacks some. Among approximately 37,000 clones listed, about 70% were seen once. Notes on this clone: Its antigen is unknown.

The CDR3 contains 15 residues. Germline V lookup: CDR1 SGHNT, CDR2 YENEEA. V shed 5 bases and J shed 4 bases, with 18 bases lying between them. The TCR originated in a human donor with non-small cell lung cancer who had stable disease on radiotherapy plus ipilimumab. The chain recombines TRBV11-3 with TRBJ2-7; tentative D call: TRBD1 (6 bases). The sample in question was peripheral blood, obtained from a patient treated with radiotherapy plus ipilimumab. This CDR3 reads CASSGNRVIGYEQYF. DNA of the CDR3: TGTGCCAGCAGCGGTAACAGGGTTATTGGGTACGAGCAGTACTTC.